Each of the 21 T cell receptor beta chains below was sequenced from the same sample in a study of blood T cell repertoires in COVID-19. Using immunoSEQ multiplex PCR, the repertoire was profiled, and TCRdb retains in-frame clones only, with some absent. The sample carries around 140,000 clones, roughly four fifths recorded once. The source material was PBMCs or T cells enriched from blood (not recorded which). These receptors all come from a man between 40 and 49 years old with acute COVID-19.

The chain employs TRBV12-5 and TRBJ2-5, with 7 bases identical to TRBD1. J lost 5 bases, V lost 6 bases, and 9 bases had no gene match. The CDR3 has 14 amino acids. Germline assignment: CDR1 LGHNT and CDR2 FRNRAP. CDR3 residues: CASGPTGARETQYF. Written as DNA, the CDR3 is TGTGCTAGTGGGCCTACAGGGGCGCGGGAGACCCAGTACTTC.

The chain links TRBV5-8 to TRBJ1-3; D is unresolved. V lost 7 bases and J lost 0, with 8 bases in between. The length of the CDR3 is 13 residues. Germline-derived CDR1 and CDR2 are SGHTS and YDEGEE. CDR3 protein: CASAWSSGNTIYF. In DNA, the CDR3 is TGTGCCAGCGCTTGGAGCTCTGGAAACACCATATATTTT.

The rearrangement joins TRBV7-2 to TRBJ2-5; TRBD1 agrees at 8 bases. Trimming removed 1 base from V and 10 bases from J; junction bases left unmatched: 8. Per germline, CDR1 SGHTA and CDR2 FQGNSA. The CDR3 sequence is 14 residues long. The CDR3 DNA is TGTGCCAGCAGCTTAGATCAGGGGGCGATGGTCCAGTACTTC. Its translation: CASSLDQGAMVQYF.

This chain's CDR3 is CASSPVGAGANVLTF. Here the CDR3 DNA reads TGTGCCAGCAGCCCGGTGGGGGCCGGGGCCAACGTCCTGACTTTC. The chain recombines TRBV7-9 with TRBJ2-6; weak D call: TRBD1 (6 bases). The CDR3 extends over 15 amino acids. Trimming removed 5 bases from V and 4 bases from J, with 12 bases in between. Per germline, CDR1 SEHNR and CDR2 FQNEAQ (reference sequence). Full variable domain (rest looked up from reference TRBV7-9 and TRBJ2-6): DTGVSQNPRHKITKRGQNVTFRCDPISEHNRLYWYRQTLGQGPEFLTYFQNEAQLEKSRLLSDRFSAERPKGSFSTLEIQRTEQGDSAMYLCASSPVGAGANVLTFGAGSRLTVL.

The chain uses TRBV19 and TRBJ2-2; TRBD1 aligns across 9 bases. V dropped 10 bases and J dropped 7; count of bases not matched to a gene: 10. CDR3 length: 14 residues. Germline values: CDR1 LNHDA, CDR2 SQIVND (reference sequence). CDR3 in amino acids: CATSGTGYNGELFF. The CDR3 bases are TGTGCCACCTCCGGGACAGGGTATAACGGGGAGCTGTTTTTT.

The CDR3 region is CASSLAYVYYGYTF. CDR3 nucleotide sequence: TGTGCCAGCAGCTTAGCCTACGTATACTATGGCTACACCTTC. This chain connects TRBV7-9 to TRBJ1-2; no clear D. This CDR3 is 14 amino acids long. With 0 bases removed from V and 3 bases from J, the gap between germline ends came to 8 bases. The germline gives CDR1 SEHNR, CDR2 FQNEAQ (reference sequence). The whole variable domain, remainder taken from reference TRBV7-9 and TRBJ1-2, is DTGVSQNPRHKITKRGQNVTFRCDPISEHNRLYWYRQTLGQGPEFLTYFQNEAQLEKSRLLSDRFSAERPKGSFSTLEIQRTEQGDSAMYLCASSLAYVYYGYTFGSGTRLTVV.

V is TRBV3-1 (or the pseudogene TRBV3-2) and J is TRBJ1-1, with D maybe TRBD1 (5 bases). V gave up 2 bases and J gave up 4 bases, with 11 bases separating them. Germline loops: CDR1 LGHDT, CDR2 YNNKEL (reference sequence). This CDR3 comprises 14 residues. The CDR3 DNA is TGTGCCAGCAGCCAACAGCCAGGGCTCACTGAAGCTTTCTTT. It specifies CASSQQPGLTEAFF.

The rearrangement links TRBV20-1 to TRBJ2-7; tentative D call: TRBD2 (5 bases). The CDR3 consists of 11 residues. Germline V lookup: CDR1 DFQATT, CDR2 SNEGSKA (reference sequence). V was trimmed by 6 bases and J by 6 bases, leaving 12 bases between them. The CDR3 loop is CSAKSGFEQYF. DNA of the CDR3: TGCAGTGCCAAAAGCGGATTCGAGCAGTACTTC.

This clone was recorded a few times. The chain couples TRBV29-1 to TRBJ1-2; TRBD1 matches at 7 bases. The germline V gene encodes CDR1 SQVTM and CDR2 ANQGSEA. This CDR3 contains 13 residues. The ends lost 3 bases at V and 6 bases at J; junction bases unmatched: 7. DNA for the CDR3: TGCAGCGTTGAGAAAGGGGGCGAAAATGGCTACACCTTC. This codes for CSVEKGGENGYTF.

V and J are TRBV19 and TRBJ2-3, with 8 bases lining up with TRBD1. Trimming at V came to 6 bases and at J to 1 base, leaving 3 bases not matched to a gene. The CDR3 runs to 14 residues. Germline CDR1 reads LNHDA; CDR2 reads SQIVND (reference sequence). As DNA, the CDR3 is TGTGCCAGTAGAGGACAGGGTGGCACAGATACGCAGTATTTT. It is translated as CASRGQGGTDTQYF. Supplemented by reference TRBV19 and TRBJ2-3, the full variable domain reads DGGITQSPKYLFRKEGQNVTLSCEQNLNHDAMYWYRQDPGQGLRLIYYSQIVNDFQKGDIAEGYSVSREKKESFPLTVTSAQKNPTAFYLCASRGQGGTDTQYFGPGTRLTVL.

The genes are TRBV30 and TRBJ1-2; TRBD1 aligns across 8 bases. Trimming took 8 bases from V and 8 from J; bases not matched to a gene: 13. This CDR3 has 13 amino acids. The germline V gene has CDR1 GTSNPN and CDR2 SVGIG (reference sequence). The CDR3 DNA reads as TGTGCCGGCCTAAAAACCGCAGGGGGCGGCTACACCTTC. Translating it yields CAGLKTAGGGYTF.

The chain couples TRBV14 to TRBJ2-2; 9 bases align to TRBD2. CDR1 and CDR2 from the germline V gene are SGHDN and FVKESK. The CDR3 extends over 17 amino acids. After removal of 0 bases from V and 5 bases from J, the junction contained 7 bases not matched to a gene. The CDR3 loop reads CASSQDETLAGTGELFF. As DNA, the CDR3 is TGTGCCAGCAGCCAAGATGAAACCCTAGCGGGGACCGGGGAGCTGTTTTTT. The entire variable domain, with the rest obtained from reference TRBV14 and TRBJ2-2, is as follows: EAGVTQFPSHSVIEKGQTVTLRCDPISGHDNLYWYRRVMGKEIKFLLHFVKESKQDESGMPNNRFLAERTGGTYSTLKVQPAELEDSGVYFCASSQDETLAGTGELFFGEGSRLTVL.

This chain joins TRBV15 and TRBJ1-4; D unresolved. V lost 0 bases, J lost 5 bases, and 10 bases lay in between. The CDR3 length is 15 residues. CDR1 is LNHNV and CDR2 is YYDKDF in the germline V gene (reference sequence). DNA of the CDR3: TGTGCCACCAGCAGAGATCGGGGTCCAAATGAAAAACTGTTTTTT. This translates into CATSRDRGPNEKLFF.

The chain is built from TRBV6-6 and TRBJ2-1, with 7 positions matching TRBD1. Trimming took 4 bases from V and 5 from J; bases not matched to a gene: 2. CDR3 length: 13 amino acids. Germline loops: CDR1 MNHNY, CDR2 SVGAGI (reference sequence). The DNA for the CDR3 is TGTGCCAGCAGTTCCGACAGGGACAATGAGCAGTTCTTC. It is translated as CASSSDRDNEQFF.

CDR3 residues: CASSGQERIQPQHF. The DNA of the CDR3 is TGTGCCAGTAGTGGACAGGAGCGTATTCAGCCCCAGCATTTT. The chain uses TRBV19 and TRBJ1-5, with TRBD1 matching over 7 bases. Germline V gene sequence: CDR1 LNHDA, CDR2 SQIVND (reference sequence). The V and J ends lost 5 bases and 6 bases, in that order; junction bases with no gene match: 7. The CDR3 consists of 14 residues. The variable domain in full, completed from reference TRBV19 and TRBJ1-5, reads DGGITQSPKYLFRKEGQNVTLSCEQNLNHDAMYWYRQDPGQGLRLIYYSQIVNDFQKGDIAEGYSVSREKKESFPLTVTSAQKNPTAFYLCASSGQERIQPQHFGDGTRLSIL.

This chain connects TRBV5-4 to TRBJ2-5, with 8 bases identical to TRBD2. From germline, CDR1 is SGHNT and CDR2 YYREEE (reference sequence). The length of the CDR3 is 15 residues. V lost 4 bases, J lost 2 bases, and 7 bases stayed unmatched. This CDR3 reads CASSPRAGGQETQYF. DNA for the CDR3: TGTGCCAGCAGCCCTAGGGCGGGGGGTCAAGAGACCCAGTACTTC.

This chain connects TRBV3-1 (or the pseudogene TRBV3-2) to TRBJ2-1; 7 bases agree with TRBD1. The CDR3 sequence is 13 residues long. With V trimmed by 1 base and J by 13 bases, 7 bases remained unmatched. CDR1 and CDR2 from the germline V gene are LGHDT and YNNKEL (reference sequence). CDR3 DNA: TGTGCCAGCAGCCAAGGACAGGGCCTGGAACAGTTCTTC. Protein product: CASSQGQGLEQFF.

The chain carries TRBV30 and TRBJ2-2; the match to TRBD1 covers 12 bases. CDR1 is GTSNPN, CDR2 SVGIG, per germline (reference sequence). The CDR3 loop spans 16 amino acids. Trimming at V came to 5 bases and at J to 7 bases, leaving 11 bases not matched to a gene. The CDR3 DNA follows: TGTGCCTGGCACCCCCGGGACAGGGGGCAATTCGGGGAGCTGTTTTTT. This gives the protein CAWHPRDRGQFGELFF.

This chain connects TRBV18 to TRBJ1-5; 9 nucleotides align to TRBD1. CDR3 length equals 15 residues. The germline gives CDR1 KGHSH, CDR2 LQKENI. Trimming cost V 3 bases and J 6 bases; bases outside gene matches: 6. CDR3 in amino acids: CASSPDRGFSQPQHF. The CDR3, as DNA: TGTGCCAGCTCACCTGACAGGGGGTTCAGTCAGCCCCAGCATTTT.

This rearrangement joins TRBV5-6 to TRBJ1-2; TRBD1 matches 8 bases. V gave up 5 bases and J gave up 4 bases; unmatched junction bases: 10. Germline V gene lookup returns CDR1 SGHDT and CDR2 YYEEEE. The CDR3 runs 15 residues. CDR3 sequence: CASSSTGVQVYGYTF. As DNA, the CDR3 is TGTGCCAGCAGTTCGACAGGGGTGCAAGTCTATGGCTACACCTTC. The whole variable domain, remainder taken from reference TRBV5-6 and TRBJ1-2, is DAGVTQSPTHLIKTRGQQVTLRCSPKSGHDTVSWYQQALGQGPQFIFQYYEEEERQRGNFPDRFSGHQFPNYSSELNVNALLLGDSALYLCASSSTGVQVYGYTFGSGTRLTVV.

The V call is TRBV6-2 or TRBV6-3, the J call TRBJ2-5; TRBD2 aligns across 13 bases. Germline CDR1 MNHEY, CDR2 SVGEGT. Trimming at V came to 2 bases and at J to 5 bases, leaving 2 bases not matched to a gene. The CDR3 runs to 15 residues. The CDR3 DNA is TGTGCCAGCAGTTACGGACTAGCGGGAGCGGAGACCCAGTACTTC. This encodes CASSYGLAGAETQYF.